Described below is a single TCR beta chain sequence and its context. The data stem from a study of CD8 T cells in Susac syndrome. TCR beta sequences were obtained from blood CD8+ and CD4+ T cells. The multiple sclerosis controls were treatment-naive patients, and their relapsing-remitting disease was stable or active. In contrast to the negatively isolated CD8+ and CD4+ T cells, TEMRA cells were FACS-enriched. CDR1 and CDR2 (germline): DFQATT, SNEGSKA (reference sequence). V lost 0 bases and J lost 3, with 29 bases in between. The CDR3 has 20 amino acids. Random hexamers were used to reverse transcribe the RNA input (roughly 0.5 to 1 ug). Coverage of TCR beta CDR3 amplification by immunoSEQ multiplex PCR extended to 54 Vbeta and 13 Jbeta. TCRdb used MiXCR to reprocess the immunoSEQ multiplex PCR reads, holding one entry per CDR3 protein. The sample lists around 270,000 distinct CDR3 sequences, roughly 85% occurring once.

The sequenced sample consisted of CD8+ T cells from PBMCs. This chain connects TRBV20-1 to TRBJ1-1; no clear D. This TCR was recovered from a human donor with multiple sclerosis. The CDR3 DNA sequence: TGCAGTGCTAGAGATTACCTTAGCGTATCGACGGACCATTTCGACACTGAAGCTTTCTTT. It yields the protein CSARDYLSVSTDHFDTEAFF.